Detailed here is one T cell receptor beta chain. This sample stems from a study of blood T cell repertoires in COVID-19. The CDR3 consists of 15 residues. The V end was cut by 6 bases, the J end by 0 bases, with 14 bases between. Germline values: CDR1 SGHRS, CDR2 YFSETQ. Data came from immunoSEQ multiplex PCR; TCRdb stores just in-frame clones and leaves some out. Of roughly 260,000 clones listed, approximately 90% are singletons. Sequencing was performed on peripheral blood. The receptor comes from a woman aged 35 to 49 with acute or convalescent COVID-19. The chain combines TRBV5-1 with TRBJ2-3; the D gene is possibly TRBD1 (5 bases). CDR3 DNA: TGCGCCAGCACCCAAGGACAATTCAGCACAGATACGCAGTATTTT. It specifies CASTQGQFSTDTQYF.